The clone carrying this T cell receptor beta chain was recorded a few times. Authors' analysis steps: Amplifying reference gene primers gave estimates of nucleated cell counts. The repertoire was sequenced with immunoSEQ multiplex PCR; TCRdb's copy has only in-frame clones and lacks some. D and trimming were read from the DNA, whereas the V and J calls and clone size are those reported in that table. Seen here are roughly 130,000 clones, about 87% observed once, and the top ten hold roughly a tenth. The data belong to a study of blood T cell repertoires in COVID-19. Study-wide background: Donors in the United States, Italy and Spain gave samples during acute or convalescent COVID-19. PBMCs, B-cell-depleted T cells, or T cells were the source of the cDNA or gDNA that made up the material.

CDR3 length: 14 amino acids. Germline assignment: CDR1 SEHNR and CDR2 FQNEAQ (reference sequence). V lost 5 bases, J lost 0 bases, and 8 bases lay in between. The receptor comes from a man in his 60s with active or convalescent COVID-19. What was sequenced was peripheral blood. The V and J genes are TRBV7-9 and TRBJ1-3, with D possibly matching TRBD1 (5 bases). The CDR3 loop is CASSATVSGNTIYF. The DNA for the CDR3 is TGTGCCAGCAGCGCGACAGTCTCTGGAAACACCATATATTTT.